This T cell receptor (beta chain) was captured in a study of blood T cell repertoires in COVID-19. Study-wide background: Sources were T cells, B-cell-depleted T cells, or PBMCs; the material itself was cDNA or gDNA.

The germline V gene has CDR1 SGHTA and CDR2 FQGNSA. Trimming removed 5 bases at V and 2 bases at J, with 10 bases between. This CDR3 is built from 14 residues. Sequencing was performed with immunoSEQ multiplex PCR; in TCRdb, only in-frame clones are kept and a portion is missing. Of 200,000 to 250,000 clones listed, about 90% were seen once; the top ten hold roughly 0.79%. The TCR was taken from a man aged 30 to 45 with COVID-19, enrolled during active disease. The sequenced sample was peripheral blood. The V gene is TRBV7-2, the J gene TRBJ1-5; D gene uncertain. The CDR3 nucleotides read TGTGCCAGCAGCGAAAGGGAGGGCAATCAGCCCCAGCATTTT. It translates to CASSEREGNQPQHF.